This TCR beta chain is drawn from a study of molecular identifiers for immune sequencing clone quantification. As CD8+CD4-CCR7+CD45RA+ cells, naive CD8 T cells were sorted. This clonotype was seen many times. TCRdb re-analysed the PCR reads in MiXCR, keeping a single row per CDR3 protein. Of about 320,000 distinct CDR3 sequences listed, 20% to 25% are singletons. The CDR3 runs to 16 residues. Germline-derived CDR1 and CDR2 are MNHEY and SMNVEV (reference sequence). V lost 2 bases and J lost 3, with 16 bases in between. The specimen sequenced was naive CD8+ T cells from blood, with Jurkat cell RNA spiked in. Regarding subset: FACS-sorted CD8+CD4-CCR7+CD45RA+ naive T cells. V gene TRBV27 combines with J gene TRBJ1-1; D perhaps matches TRBD1 (5 bases). The sequence derives from a human donor in good health. Some libraries in this study had Jurkat cell RNA spiked in. CDR3 coding DNA: TGTGCCAGCAGTTTAGTCGGGGCCCTCCACTACACTGAAGCTTTCTTT. Amino acids: CASSLVGALHYTEAFF.